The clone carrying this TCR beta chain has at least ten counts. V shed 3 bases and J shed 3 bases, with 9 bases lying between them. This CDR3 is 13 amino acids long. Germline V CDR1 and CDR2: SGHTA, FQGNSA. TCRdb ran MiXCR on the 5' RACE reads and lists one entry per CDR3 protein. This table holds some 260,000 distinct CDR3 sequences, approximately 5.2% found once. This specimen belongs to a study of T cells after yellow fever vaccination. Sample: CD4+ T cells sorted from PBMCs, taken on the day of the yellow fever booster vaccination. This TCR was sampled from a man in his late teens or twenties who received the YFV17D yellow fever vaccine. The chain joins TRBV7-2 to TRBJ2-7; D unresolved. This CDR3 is CASSFGVRYEQYF. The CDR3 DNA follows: TGTGCCAGCAGCTTTGGGGTTCGCTACGAGCAGTACTTC.